This T cell receptor (beta chain) was captured by sequencing in a study of control samples from healthy donors and cancer patients. The CDR3 is 16 amino acids. Trimming at V came to 6 bases and at J to 1 base, leaving 6 bases not matched to a gene. The germline gives CDR1 SGHAT, CDR2 FQDESV (reference sequence). Only in-frame clones appear in the TCRdb table, and some are missing; sequencing was by immunoSEQ multiplex PCR. The sample yields about 150,000 clones, roughly 89% seen once. This clonotype was sampled from a man aged 30 to 39 in good health. Sample: blood. The chain carries TRBV11-1 and TRBJ2-2; TRBD2 matches 9 bases. The CDR3 here is CASRGGTSWNTGELFF. DNA of the CDR3: TGTGCCAGCAGGGGGGGGACTAGCTGGAACACCGGGGAGCTGTTTTTT.